This T cell receptor (beta chain) was captured by sequencing in a study of T cells in Graves' hyperthyroidism and ophthalmopathy. The CDR3 has 13 residues. The germline CDR1 and CDR2 sequences are SSHAT and FNYEAQ (reference sequence). The CDR3 regions of TCR beta were amplified from RNA transcripts. The study used the HTBI primer set for a first-round RT-PCR of the TCR CDR3. MiXCR was run by TCRdb on the multiplex PCR reads, yielding one entry per CDR3 protein. The table shows about 610,000 distinct CDR3 sequences, with approximately 44% occurring only once. Points on this clonotype: Its antigen is not known. At one end, the junction sequence differs from germline, possibly due to a read error.

Study-wide points: Ophthalmopathy stood apart from stable hyperthyroidism in a 13 V-J model.

This receptor was obtained from a woman younger than 35 with Graves' hyperthyroidism. The chain joins TRBV7-7 to TRBJ2-3, with D hard to call. The source material was peripheral blood or thyroid tissue (not recorded which). CDR3 sequence: CASSLAPRNEQYF. DNA of the CDR3: TGTGCTAGCAGCTTAGCTCCCCGCAATGAGCAGTATTTT.